This TCR beta chain was sequenced in a study of a mutant IDH1 vaccine in newly diagnosed glioma. As for the study in general: Most patients had radiochemotherapy with temozolomide before enrollment; others had one alone. Regarding the study as a whole: With respect to changes in top peripheral T cell clonotypes, pseudoprogression seemed unrelated.

Repertoires were generated with immunoSEQ multiplex PCR, while TCRdb's copy carries only in-frame clones and drops some. Among tens of thousands of clones listed, 85% to 90% were seen once. About this clone: Antigen specificity is unknown.

The CDR3 length is 17 residues. V lost 0 bases to trimming and J lost 3 bases, with 16 bases between them. Per germline, CDR1 SEHNR and CDR2 FQNEAQ (reference sequence). Time point indicated: week 47, end of study. Every single dose of the vaccine, 300 ug of mutant IDH1 20-mer peptide, came with topical imiquimod. Sequenced here: PBMCs, sampled from a glioma patient whose treatment included an IDH1 peptide vaccine. The chain has TRBV7-9 and TRBJ2-3; the D gene is possibly TRBD2 (6 bases). This clonotype was obtained from a woman aged 45-59 years with glioma. Here the CDR3 DNA reads TGTGCCAGCAGCTTAGCGTACGTCGGAGGGCCGACAGATACGCAGTATTTT. Its protein is CASSLAYVGGPTDTQYF.